Detailed here is one T cell receptor beta chain. Antigen: not known. PCR employed 60 Vbeta and 13 Jbeta primers. Measured with immunoSEQ multiplex PCR; TCRdb has only the in-frame clones, and not every one. This sample's table reports over 40,000 clones. This sample stems from a study of cytomegalovirus exposure and HLA in healthy donors. Findings and limits, study-wide: The later analysis indicated that the majority of CMV-associated TCR beta chains appeared HLA-restricted.

The sequencing sample was made of PBMCs. The TCR was taken from a woman between 40 and 55 years old in good health and CMV-seronegative.

CDR3 region: CASSLPTGGLTGELFF. The DNA for the CDR3 is TGCGCCAGCAGCCTCCCAACAGGGGGCTTAACCGGGGAGCTGTTTTTT. The rearrangement joins TRBV5-1 to TRBJ2-2; 9 bases line up with TRBD1. CDR1 is SGHRS, CDR2 YFSETQ, per germline. V dropped 4 bases and J dropped 5; count of bases not matched to a gene: 9. The CDR3 loop spans 16 amino acids. Complete variable domain (other parts from reference TRBV5-1 and TRBJ2-2): KAGVTQTPRYLIKTRGQQVTLSCSPISGHRSVSWYQQTPGQGLQFLFEYFSETQRNKGNFPGRFSGRQFSNSRSEMNVSTLELGDSALYLCASSLPTGGLTGELFFGEGSRLTVL.